One sample yielded the 26 T cell receptor beta chains listed below, sequenced in a study of blood T cell repertoires in COVID-19. Clones were read by immunoSEQ multiplex PCR, and TCRdb kept only the in-frame ones, dropping some. The table has around 91,000 clones, around 85% seen once; the top ten hold around 11%. Sequencing used peripheral blood. These TCRs come from a human donor in a cohort sampled during active COVID-19.

The chain uses TRBV4-1 and TRBJ1-1; TRBD1 matches 7 bases. CDR1 is MGHRA, CDR2 YSYEKL, per germline. The J segment lost 4 bases and the V segment lost 3 bases, leaving 17 bases of the junction unmatched. This CDR3 has 18 amino acids. DNA of the CDR3: TGCGCCAGCAGCCATCTAGACAGGGCCCTCTCTATCGGCACTGAAGCTTTCTTT. Protein sequence: CASSHLDRALSIGTEAFF.

V usage is TRBV11-2 and J usage is TRBJ2-2, with D possibly TRBD1 on 7 matching bases. Germline CDR1 and CDR2: SGHAT and FQNNGV. The CDR3 is made up of 16 amino acids. V lost 5 bases to trimming and J lost 1 base, with 14 bases between them. The CDR3 here is CASSNRRDRNTGELFF. The CDR3 DNA is TGTGCCAGCAGCAATCGGAGGGACAGGAACACCGGGGAGCTGTTTTTT.

The rearrangement uses TRBV7-8 and TRBJ2-7; tentative D call: TRBD1 (6 bases). Trimming shortened V by 7 bases and J by 0 bases, and 19 bases separated the two germline ends. Germline lookup yields CDR1 SGHVS and CDR2 FQNEAQ. The CDR3 spans 16 residues. For the CDR3, the DNA is TGTGCCAGCATCTCCCGGAACAGGGTCCTCTCCTACGAGCAGTACTTC. This encodes CASISRNRVLSYEQYF. The full variable domain, in which reference TRBV7-8 and TRBJ2-7 provide the parts outside the CDR3, is GAGVSQSPRYKVAKRGQDVALRCDPISGHVSLFWYQQALGQGPEFLTYFQNEAQLDKSGLPSDRFFAERPEGSVSTLKIQRTQQEDSAVYLCASISRNRVLSYEQYFGPGTRLTVT.

The chain employs TRBV7-2 and TRBJ2-2; weak D call: TRBD2 (5 bases). The ends were cut back, 5 bases at V and 6 bases at J, with 13 bases in the middle. The CDR3 length is 14 residues. The germline V gene encodes CDR1 SGHTA and CDR2 FQGNSA. DNA of the CDR3: TGTGCCAGCAGCCCCGGGATTACCTCCGGGGAGCTGTTTTTT. This sequence encodes CASSPGITSGELFF.

The sample holds a few counts of this clone. The genes are TRBV9 and TRBJ2-7; 8 bases agree with TRBD1. The J segment lost 3 bases and the V segment lost 3 bases, leaving 5 bases of the junction unmatched. Germline CDR1 is SGDLS and CDR2 is YYNGEE. CDR3 length equals 14 residues. The CDR3 nucleotides are TGTGCCAGCAGCGCCGGGACAGGTGACTACGAGCAGTACTTC. It codes for CASSAGTGDYEQYF.

This chain joins TRBV7-9 and TRBJ1-2; unclear D gene. Germline V gene lookup returns CDR1 SEHNR and CDR2 FQNEAQ (reference sequence). CDR3 length equals 13 residues. Trimming took 2 bases from V and 3 from J, leaving 7 bases between them. The CDR3 reads CASSLSDYYGYTF. In DNA form, the CDR3 reads TGTGCCAGCAGCTTATCAGACTACTATGGCTACACCTTC.

The V and J genes are TRBV12-3 or TRBV12-4 and TRBJ1-1, with D perhaps TRBD1 (5 bases). V lost 2 bases and J 11 bases, leaving 15 bases between the germline ends. The CDR3 runs 13 residues. The CDR3 reads CASSLRSRAAAFF. The CDR3 bases are TGTGCCAGCAGTTTAAGAAGCAGGGCGGCCGCTTTCTTT.

The gene calls are TRBV5-1 and TRBJ2-1, with 7 nucleotides matching TRBD2. The junction had 12 bases not matched to a gene; V was cut back by 0 bases and J by 0 bases. The CDR3 covers 19 residues. Germline V CDR1 and CDR2: SGHRS, YFSETQ. CDR3 in amino acids: CASSLGSGAGKSSYNEQFF. The DNA of the CDR3 is TGCGCCAGCAGCTTGGGGAGCGGAGCGGGGAAGAGCTCCTACAATGAGCAGTTCTTC.

This clone was counted between two and nine times. J is TRBJ1-6 and V is TRBV7-9; 8 bases agree with TRBD1. Germline loops: CDR1 SEHNR, CDR2 FQNEAQ (reference sequence). After removal of 7 bases from V and 5 bases from J, the junction contained 7 bases not matched to a gene. The CDR3 length is 15 residues. The CDR3 DNA reads as TGTGCCAGCAAATCACCGGGACAGGATAATTCACCCCTCCACTTT. Its protein is CASKSPGQDNSPLHF.

The chain links TRBV27 to TRBJ2-3; TRBD1 matches at 8 bases. Trimming cost V 8 bases and J 3 bases; bases outside gene matches: 13. The CDR3 consists of 16 residues. The germline CDR1 and CDR2 sequences are MNHEY and SMNVEV (reference sequence). CDR3 DNA: TGTGCCAGCGGACGACCCGGACAGGGAGGAACAGATACGCAGTATTTT. This translates into CASGRPGQGGTDTQYF.

The rearrangement uses TRBV7-3 and TRBJ2-1; TRBD2 matches at 9 bases. The J segment lost 7 bases and the V segment lost 1 base, leaving 8 bases of the junction unmatched. The CDR3 has 16 amino acids. CDR1 is SGHTA, CDR2 FQGTGA, per germline. DNA of the CDR3: TGTGCCAGCAGCTTAAATCCAGCGGGAGGTCGGAATGAGCAGTTCTTC. It translates to CASSLNPAGGRNEQFF.

This chain links TRBV7-2 with TRBJ1-1, with TRBD1 matching over 7 bases. CDR1 SGHTA and CDR2 FQGNSA come from the germline V gene. V was clipped by 1 base and J by 2 bases; unmatched bases: 4. This CDR3 has 15 amino acids. CDR3 region: CASSLGGQQNTEAFF. The CDR3 DNA sequence: TGTGCCAGCAGCTTAGGGGGACAGCAAAACACTGAAGCTTTCTTT.

The V call is TRBV28, the J call TRBJ2-1; a weak D match, TRBD1 (6 bases). Trimming left V 6 bases short and J 10 bases short, with 13 bases between. This CDR3 is 12 amino acids long. The germline V gene has CDR1 MDHEN and CDR2 SYDVKM. DNA for the CDR3: TGTGCCAGCAGCAGGGGACCCTGGGAGCAGTTCTTC. Amino acids: CASSRGPWEQFF.

The chain links TRBV30 to TRBJ2-7, with 7 bases that match TRBD1. CDR1 GTSNPN and CDR2 SVGIG come from the germline V gene (reference sequence). Losses at the gene ends were 0 bases for V and 2 bases for J; bases not matched to a gene: 10. CDR3 length: 16 residues. The CDR3 DNA follows: TGTGCCTGGAGTGTATCATTCCGGGACAGTACCTACGAGCAGTACTTC. The encoded protein is CAWSVSFRDSTYEQYF.

This clone showed up just a few times. The chain carries TRBV24-1 and TRBJ2-3; 11 nucleotides match TRBD2. V gave up 4 bases and J gave up 0 bases; unmatched junction bases: 8. The CDR3 has 18 amino acids. Looked up from germline, CDR1 is KGHDR and CDR2 is SFDVKD. DNA of the CDR3: TGTGCCACCAGTGACACACAATGGACTAGCGGGAGCACAGATACGCAGTATTTT. Translating gives CATSDTQWTSGSTDTQYF.

The gene calls are TRBV2 and TRBJ2-3; 9 bases line up with TRBD2. Germline CDR1 SNHLY, CDR2 FYNNEI. Losses at the gene ends were 8 bases for V and 1 base for J; bases not matched to a gene: 7. The CDR3 totals 15 residues. The CDR3 DNA reads as TGTGCCAGCGGTTCCGGGACTAGCCGCACAGATACGCAGTATTTT. This codes for CASGSGTSRTDTQYF.

The chain recombines TRBV7-3 with TRBJ2-3; 11 bases match TRBD2. Per the germline V gene, CDR1 is SGHTA and CDR2 is FQGTGA. After removal of 5 bases from V and 6 bases from J, the junction contained 7 bases not matched to a gene. This CDR3 is 15 amino acids long. CDR3 loop: CASSTAGLAGDTQYF. The CDR3 bases are TGTGCCAGCAGCACCGCTGGACTAGCGGGCGATACGCAGTATTTT. The variable domain in full, completed from reference TRBV7-3 and TRBJ2-3, reads GAGVSQTPSNKVTEKGKYVELRCDPISGHTALYWYRQSLGQGPEFLIYFQGTGAADDSGLPNDRFFAVRPEGSVSTLKIQRTERGDSAVYLCASSTAGLAGDTQYFGPGTRLTVL.

The chain joins TRBV3-1 (or the pseudogene TRBV3-2) to TRBJ1-6, with 7 nucleotides matching TRBD1. This CDR3 is 16 amino acids long. Trimming took 3 bases from V and 7 from J; bases not matched to a gene: 9. Germline-derived CDR1 and CDR2 are LGHDT and YNNKEL (reference sequence). DNA for the CDR3: TGTGCCAGCAGCCAGGTCAGGGGACAGAACAATTCACCCCTCCACTTT. Its protein product is CASSQVRGQNNSPLHF.

This sequence joins TRBV5-6 and TRBJ1-4, with 8 nucleotides matching TRBD1. Germline CDR1 and CDR2: SGHDT and YYEEEE. The CDR3 has 14 residues. V was clipped by 4 bases and J by 5 bases; unmatched bases: 4. The CDR3 nucleotides read TGTGCCAGCAGCACGGGACAGGCGAATGAAAAACTGTTTTTT. Encoded protein: CASSTGQANEKLFF. Drawing the rest from reference TRBV5-6 and TRBJ1-4, the complete variable domain is DAGVTQSPTHLIKTRGQQVTLRCSPKSGHDTVSWYQQALGQGPQFIFQYYEEEERQRGNFPDRFSGHQFPNYSSELNVNALLLGDSALYLCASSTGQANEKLFFGSGTQLSVL.

This chain connects TRBV6-5 to TRBJ2-3, with D possibly matching TRBD2 (6 bases). CDR1 and CDR2 from the germline V gene are MNHEY and SVGAGI. CDR3 length: 12 residues. V lost 8 bases and J lost 4, with 10 bases in between. The CDR3 DNA reads as TGTGCCAGCGGATGGGGGGCAGATACGCAGTATTTT. The encoded protein is CASGWGADTQYF.

The chain couples TRBV6-6 to TRBJ1-2; 11 bases line up with TRBD1. The germline V gene has CDR1 MNHNY and CDR2 SVGAGI (reference sequence). The CDR3 is 15 residues long. The J segment lost 6 bases and the V segment lost 2 bases, leaving 5 bases of the junction unmatched. The CDR3 spells CASSYQGQGGDGYTF. The CDR3 coding sequence is TGTGCCAGCAGTTACCAGGGACAGGGGGGCGATGGCTACACCTTC.

V is TRBV19 and J is TRBJ1-1; 7 positions agree with TRBD1. Trimming cost V 3 bases and J 0 bases; bases outside gene matches: 7. The CDR3 is 16 amino acids. Germline values: CDR1 LNHDA, CDR2 SQIVND (reference sequence). The CDR3 region is CASSIRDSEMNTEAFF. As DNA, the CDR3 is TGTGCCAGTAGTATCCGGGACAGCGAAATGAACACTGAAGCTTTCTTT.

V and J are TRBV4-3 and TRBJ1-1; tentatively, D is TRBD1 (5 bases). Germline V gives CDR1 LGHNA, CDR2 YSLEER. Trimming left V 0 bases short and J 0 bases short, with 17 bases between. The CDR3 loop spans 18 amino acids. The CDR3 DNA reads as TGCGCCAGCAGCCAAGAGGTTTCAGGGCTCGGAATGAACACTGAAGCTTTCTTT. Its protein is CASSQEVSGLGMNTEAFF.

This clone was observed a few times. The V and J genes are TRBV2 and TRBJ2-7; 7 positions match TRBD2. Germline CDR1 reads SNHLY; CDR2 reads FYNNEI. V lost 3 bases, J lost 6 bases, and 11 bases stayed unmatched. The CDR3 extends over 15 amino acids. CDR3 loop: CASSESPGGAGEQYF. The CDR3 bases are TGTGCCAGCAGTGAGTCACCGGGGGGTGCGGGCGAGCAGTACTTC.

This clone showed up just a few times. V and J are TRBV12-1 and TRBJ1-1; TRBD1, as called in the table, went unchecked against the DNA. TRBV12-1 is an annotated pseudogene. CDR3 length: 16 residues. The CDR3, as DNA: TGTGCCAGCCTCGACAGGGGGCTCCCTAAGGGCACTGAAGCTTTCTTT. Amino acid sequence: CASLDRGLPKGTEAFF.

The chain has TRBV5-6 and TRBJ1-5; D is unclear. Germline-derived CDR1 and CDR2 are SGHDT and YYEEEE. Trimming left V 4 bases short and J 4 bases short, with 9 bases between. The CDR3 sequence is 13 residues long. The CDR3 protein is CASSPGENQPQHF. The CDR3 DNA is TGTGCCAGCAGCCCCGGGGAGAATCAGCCCCAGCATTTT.